This TCR beta chain comes out of a study of neurological immune-mediated disorders. Study results and limitations: Private repertoires in all groups were suggested by the finding that expanded clones across subjects shared no CDR3 amino acid sequences. The most TCR clonal expansion was seen in HTLV-1-associated myelopathy, and the least was seen in multiple sclerosis, which fell below healthy controls. The multiple sclerosis repertoire cluster was not associated with any clinical or MRI feature, with the authors stating that larger cohorts are needed.

The germline gives CDR1 SGHRS, CDR2 YFSETQ. The CDR3 runs to 16 residues. Trimming took 3 bases from V and 4 from J; bases not matched to a gene: 7. With 10-nucleotide random UMIs included, cDNA was synthesized by 5'RACE. MiXCR, run by TCRdb on the 5' RACE reads, gives a single entry per CDR3 protein. The profile shows 55,000 to 80,000 distinct CDR3 sequences, 4% to 5.5% of them singletons. This clonotype was seen only a few times. Its antigen remains unidentified. This receptor was taken from a woman in her forties or fifties with multiple sclerosis. The source material was PBMCs. The J gene is TRBJ2-2, the V gene TRBV5-1; 9 nucleotides align to TRBD1. The CDR3 region is CASSSGQGISTGELFF. In DNA form, the CDR3 reads TGCGCCAGCAGCTCGGGACAGGGAATTTCCACCGGGGAGCTGTTTTTT.